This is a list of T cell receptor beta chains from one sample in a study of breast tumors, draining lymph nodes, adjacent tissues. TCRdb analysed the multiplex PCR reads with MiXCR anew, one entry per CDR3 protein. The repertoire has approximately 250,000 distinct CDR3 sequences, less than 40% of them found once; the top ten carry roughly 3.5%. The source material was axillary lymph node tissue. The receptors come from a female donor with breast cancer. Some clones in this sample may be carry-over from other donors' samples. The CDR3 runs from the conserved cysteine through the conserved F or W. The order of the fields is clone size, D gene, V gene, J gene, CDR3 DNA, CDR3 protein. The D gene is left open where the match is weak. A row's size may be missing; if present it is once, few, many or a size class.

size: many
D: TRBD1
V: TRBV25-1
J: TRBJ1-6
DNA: TGTGCCAGCAGTGCAGACAGGGGCACTAATTCACCCCTCCACTTT
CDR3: CASSADRGTNSPLHF

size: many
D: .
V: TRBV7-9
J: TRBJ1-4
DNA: TGTGCCAGCAGCAAAAACTCAGGTCTTGGAGAAAAACTGTTTTTT
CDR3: CASSKNSGLGEKLFF

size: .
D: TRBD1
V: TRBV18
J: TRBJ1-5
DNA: TGTGCCAGCTCAGCCGGGACAGGGGCTATAAGCAATCAGCCCCAGCATTTT
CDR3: CASSAGTGAISNQPQHF

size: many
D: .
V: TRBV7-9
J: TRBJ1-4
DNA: TGTGCCAGCAGCTTAGTGGCGGCTAATGAAAAACTGTTTTTT
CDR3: CASSLVAANEKLFF

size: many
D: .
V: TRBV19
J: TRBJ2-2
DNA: TGTGCCAGTAGGAGGTCGGGGAACACCGGGGAGCTGTTTTTT
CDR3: CASRRSGNTGELFF

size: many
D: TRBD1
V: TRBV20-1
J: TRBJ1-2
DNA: TGCAGTGCTTCCCAGGGGGCGGCTGGCTCCACCTTC
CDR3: CSASQGAAGSTF

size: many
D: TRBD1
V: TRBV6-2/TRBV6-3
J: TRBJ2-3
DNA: TGTGCCAGCAGCTTAGCAGGGGGTCGCACAGATACGCAGTATTTT
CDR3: CASSLAGGRTDTQYF

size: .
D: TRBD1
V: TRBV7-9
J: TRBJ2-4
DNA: TGTGCCAGCAGCTTAGGACAGGGTCAGCGGAACATTCAGCACTTC
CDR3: CASSLGQGQRNIQHF

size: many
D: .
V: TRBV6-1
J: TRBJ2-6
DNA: TGTGCCAGCAGTGAGAAGCTCTCTGGGGCCAACGTCCTGACTTTC
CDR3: CASSEKLSGANVLTF

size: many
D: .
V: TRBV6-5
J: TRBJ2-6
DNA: TGTGCCAGCAGCCTACAACCCTCTGGGGCCAACGTCCTGACTTTC
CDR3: CASSLQPSGANVLTF

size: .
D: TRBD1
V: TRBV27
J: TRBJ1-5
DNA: TGTGCCAGCAGTTTAGTCAGGGGGAACGAGCAGCCCCAGCATTTT
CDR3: CASSLVRGNEQPQHF

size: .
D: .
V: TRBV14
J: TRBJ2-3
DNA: TGTGCCAGCAGGTGGGGTCAGGAGGAAGGGACGCAGTATTTT
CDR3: CASRWGQEEGTQYF

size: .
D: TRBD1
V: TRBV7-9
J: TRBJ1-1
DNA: TGTGCCAGCAGCTTACAGGACAGGAGCGCTGAAGCTTTCTTT
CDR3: CASSLQDRSAEAFF

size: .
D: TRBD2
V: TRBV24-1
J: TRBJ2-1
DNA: TGTGCCACCAGTGATTTAGGACTAGCGGGGGGCGAAGATTACAATGAGCAGTTCTTC
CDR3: CATSDLGLAGGEDYNEQFF

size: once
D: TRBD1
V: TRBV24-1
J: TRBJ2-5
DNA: TGTGCCACCAGTGGTAGTGGGGACAGGACCCAAGAGACCCAGTACTTC
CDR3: CATSGSGDRTQETQYF

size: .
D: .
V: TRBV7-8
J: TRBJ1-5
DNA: TGTGCCAGCAGCGCTAGTGACTCCTTGGGTCAGCCCCAGCATTTT
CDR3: CASSASDSLGQPQHF

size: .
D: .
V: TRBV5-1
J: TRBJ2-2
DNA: TGCGCCAGCAGCCCACAGGGAAACGGGGAGCTGTTTTTT
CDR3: CASSPQGNGELFF

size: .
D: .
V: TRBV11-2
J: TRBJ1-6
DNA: TGTGCCAGCAGACAGGGAGACAGGTTTTCACCCCTCCACTTT
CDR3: CASRQGDRFSPLHF

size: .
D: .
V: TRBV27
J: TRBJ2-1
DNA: TGTGCCAGCAGTTTAAACCTTTACAATGAGCAGTTCTTC
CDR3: CASSLNLYNEQFF

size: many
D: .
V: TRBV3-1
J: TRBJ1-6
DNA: TGTGCCAGCAGCCAAGATTCCAGGGTGAATTCACCCCTCCACTTT
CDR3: CASSQDSRVNSPLHF

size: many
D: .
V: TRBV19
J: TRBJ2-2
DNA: TGTGCCAGTAGTATAGGACCGGACACCGGGGAGCTGTTTTTT
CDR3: CASSIGPDTGELFF

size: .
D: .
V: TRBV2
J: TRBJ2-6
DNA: TGTGCCAGCCGTGGAGGGGCCAACGTCCTGACTTTC
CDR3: CASRGGANVLTF